The T cell receptor beta chain under discussion was sequenced for a study of cytomegalovirus exposure and HLA in healthy donors. Broader study findings: In a later analysis, DRB1 alleles had the most associated TCRs; HLA-C alleles the fewest.

A multiplex PCR was run with 60 Vbeta primers and 13 Jbeta primers. Authors' analysis steps: A later analysis tallied approximately 87 million unique TCR beta chains, roughly 11 million of them shared. TCRdb's copy holds only in-frame clones and misses some; the assay was immunoSEQ multiplex PCR. V, J and clone size are taken as reported in that table, and D and trimming were inferred from the DNA itself. The sample consists of about 110,000 clones, over 70% of them appearing once. This clone was detected a few times. Its antigen remains unknown. The CDR3 covers 14 residues. The V end was cut by 0 bases, the J end by 4 bases, with 7 bases between. Germline CDR1 and CDR2: MGHRA and YSYEKL.

The origin of this receptor is a woman aged 40 to 55 in good health and CMV-seronegative. The chain carries TRBV4-1 and TRBJ1-3, with no clear D. The specimen sequenced was PBMCs. The CDR3 region is CASSQDYFGNTIYF. CDR3 in DNA: TGCGCCAGCAGCCAAGATTACTTCGGAAACACCATATATTTT.